This T cell receptor (beta chain) is from a study of vaccination and CD4 T cells after COVID-19 (dated 2022 in TCRdb). For the study in its entirety: SARS-CoV-2 positivity had been established in the convalescent patients by nasal swab PCR, and mild disease was recorded in roughly 10 of these patients and severe disease in one. Overlapping spike peptide pools from SARS-CoV-2 and from the common cold coronaviruses HCoV-NL63, HCoV-OC43 and HCoV-229E were used as culture stimuli. Participants got two doses of the Pfizer-BioNTech BNT162b2 vaccine (n=8) or two doses of the Moderna mRNA-1273 vaccine (n=2). Post-vaccine blood samples were obtained a median of around 67 days after the second vaccine dose, with a range of about 14 to 250 days. Post-COVID blood samples were collected from convalescent patients a median of around 100 days after diagnosis, with a range of roughly 30 to 161 days. In 10 COVID-19 convalescent patients and 4 infection-naive healthy vaccine recipients, researchers compared the spike-specific CD4+ TCR repertoire from before mRNA vaccination with the repertoire from after. Control cultures received a CEFX viral epitope pool as the positive control, an HIV-1 Nef peptide pool as the negative control, or no peptide. The convalescent cohort included six males and four females, with two Hispanic individuals, seven Caucasians, two Asians and one multiracial person.

This clonotype qualifies as medium-sized (0.01 to 0.1%). This clone's antigen is unknown. Qualities for individual bases were not recorded, and no much larger clone is one base off. On the study overall, not on this receptor specifically: The number of convalescent patients in the study was relatively small, and the study did not examine early timepoints following natural infection. Among convalescent patients, a median around 89% of the SARS-CoV-2-reactive clones seen after vaccination appeared only after vaccination, which suggests priming specific to the vaccine. The median number of SARS-CoV-2-reactive clonotypes rose from 20 to 25 after infection to around 40 after vaccination, but the change was not significant. Of the vaccine-specific clones in convalescent patients, 304 of 307, or nearly all, reacted only to SARS-CoV-2 spike and did not cross-react with common cold coronaviruses.

Sample treatment or condition, as interpreted from the label and publication: roughly 11-day PBMC culture with coronavirus spike peptide pools or control peptides (ViraFEST assay). The ViraFEST assay was used in the study, in which antigen-specific T cells were expanded with peptide pools and expanded clonotypes were subsequently identified by TCR sequencing. The convalescent patients' positive SARS-CoV-2 PCR tests were from March to December 2020, which was before the Alpha, Beta and Delta variants emerged in the United States. Each well held approximately 2 million PBMCs cultured in IMDM containing approximately 5% human AB serum and approximately 9.4 IU/ml IL-2, with 8.5 to 10 ug/ml peptide pools added. On days 3 and 7, half of the culture medium was replaced with fresh IL-2-containing medium. After about 10 days of culture, CD4+ T cells were isolated by negative selection using the EasySep CD4+ T cell isolation kit. PBMCs were separated from whole blood using Ficoll-Paque Plus gradient centrifugation and then either used fresh or cryopreserved at -140C. In general, triplicate wells were set up for every culture condition.

V is pared back by 4 bases and J by 5 bases, with 14 bases lying between the germline termini. As encoded in the germline V gene, CDR1 is MNHEY while CDR2 is SVGAGI. Reading from cysteine to phenylalanine, the CDR3 counts 14 amino acids. Kept here is only the CDR3 DNA, which spans 42 bases and is read in frame from base 1. The library was produced with PCR. DNA from cultured CD4+ T cells underwent TCR sequencing with the Oncomine TCR Beta short-read assay at the Johns Hopkins FTIC core. Genomic DNA was extracted from the cultured CD4+ T cells with the QIAamp micro DNA kit. The Oncomine TCR Beta libraries from cultured CD4+ T cells were pooled using unique dual indexes and then sequenced on an Illumina iSeq 100. The source study handled its data this way. Non-productive sequences were filtered out, and CDR3s that did not start with C, did not end with F or W, or were shorter than 7 amino acids were discarded. The MANAFEST web application was used to identify antigen-specific clonotypes by comparing peptide-stimulated wells against reference wells and other culture wells. An FDR below 0.05, an odds ratio above 5, and a productive frequency above 0.1% in at least two of three replicate wells were required for clones to be considered positive. Clonotypes that were significantly expanded in both SARS-CoV-2 spike wells and at least one common cold coronavirus spike condition were defined as cross-reactive. Similarity between CDR3 sequences was evaluated in R version 3.6.1 using Levenshtein distances (stringdist) and unrooted phylogenetic trees (ape). TCRdb's own reprocessing of the public reads used fastp at Q25 and MiXCR and kept productive beta chains. Each CDR3 protein gets just one entry, which takes the most common genes and DNA from the rows behind it. The V and J calls here are based on TCRdb, not the publication. The sample contains about 6,500 distinct CDR3 sequences, roughly a sixth of them found a single time. The ten largest account for less than 25% of the sample.

This receptor was taken from a human donor who had recovered from COVID-19. The rearrangement combines TRBV6-5 with TRBJ1-1; the D gene is perhaps TRBD1, from 5 matching bases. The specimen was CD4+ T cells from blood, cultured in vitro. The sequence in DNA is TGTGCCAGCAGTTCACTCCAGGGAGTGACTGAAGCTTTCTTT. Its amino acids are CASSSLQGVTEAFF.